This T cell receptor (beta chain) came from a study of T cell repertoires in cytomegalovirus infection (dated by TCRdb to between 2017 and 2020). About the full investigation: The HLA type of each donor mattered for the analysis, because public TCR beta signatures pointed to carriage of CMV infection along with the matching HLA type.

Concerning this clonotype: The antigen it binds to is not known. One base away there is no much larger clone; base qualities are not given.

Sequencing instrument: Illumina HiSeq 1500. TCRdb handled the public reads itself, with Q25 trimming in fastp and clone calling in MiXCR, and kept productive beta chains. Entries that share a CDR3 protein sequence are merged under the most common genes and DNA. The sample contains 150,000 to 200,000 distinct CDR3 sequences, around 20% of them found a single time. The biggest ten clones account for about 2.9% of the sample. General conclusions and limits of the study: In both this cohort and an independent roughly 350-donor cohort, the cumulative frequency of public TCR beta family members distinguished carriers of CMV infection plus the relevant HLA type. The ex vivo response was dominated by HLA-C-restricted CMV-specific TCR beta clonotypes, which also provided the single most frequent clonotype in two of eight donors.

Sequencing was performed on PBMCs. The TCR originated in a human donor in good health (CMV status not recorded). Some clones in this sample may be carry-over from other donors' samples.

Read as DNA, the sequence is TGCGCCAGCAGCCAAGAAAAAGACACTCCCATACAAGAGACCCAGTACTTC. This translates into CASSQEKDTPIQETQYF. The receptor chain draws on TRBV4-1 and TRBJ2-5, with the D gene too uncertain to name. From its cysteine to its phenylalanine, the CDR3 spans 17 amino acids. Here the CDR3 DNA is all that survives: 51 bases in frame from base 1. From the germline V gene, CDR1 is MGHRA and CDR2 is YSYEKL. V gives up 0 bases and J gives up 2 bases, and the segment between their germline ends measures 16 bases.